The next 7 T cell receptor beta chains were all read from a single sample in a study of blood T cell repertoires in COVID-19. The assay was immunoSEQ multiplex PCR, and TCRdb's table has in-frame clones only and misses some. The sample shows more than 110,000 clones, around 73% of them seen only once. The sequenced sample consisted of PBMCs or T cells enriched from blood (not recorded which). These receptors all come from a woman aged 50 to 65 who had recovered from COVID-19.

The chain couples TRBV6-5 to TRBJ1-2, with 7 bases that match TRBD1. Germline CDR1 reads MNHEY; CDR2 reads SVGAGI. The ends lost 0 bases at V and 7 bases at J; junction bases unmatched: 8. CDR3 length equals 15 residues. CDR3 region: CASSYSKGTEIGYTF. As DNA, the CDR3 is TGTGCCAGCAGTTACTCGAAGGGGACAGAGATTGGCTACACCTTC.

The V gene is TRBV5-1, the J gene TRBJ1-3; D gene uncertain. CDR3 length: 16 amino acids. The germline V gene encodes CDR1 SGHRS and CDR2 YFSETQ. The V gene lost 3 bases and the J gene lost 2 bases, with 15 bases spanning the gap. The CDR3 sequence is CASSWGAPTPGNTIYF. In DNA, the CDR3 is TGCGCCAGCAGCTGGGGAGCACCCACTCCTGGAAACACCATATATTTT.

The genes are TRBV7-9 and TRBJ1-5; a weak D match, TRBD1 (6 bases). The germline V and J ends were trimmed by 0 bases and 0 bases, with 9 bases remaining between them. CDR1 is SEHNR, CDR2 FQNEAQ, per germline (reference sequence). CDR3 length: 16 residues. CDR3 residues: CASSLAQGHSNQPQHF. The CDR3 bases are TGTGCCAGCAGCTTAGCACAGGGTCATAGCAATCAGCCCCAGCATTTT.

CDR3 amino acids: CASRSPTGGSNEQYV. The CDR3 nucleotides are TGTGCCAGCAGAAGCCCGACAGGGGGATCTAACGAGCAGTACGTC. This rearrangement joins TRBV28 to TRBJ2-7; TRBD1 matches at 9 bases. Germline CDR1 MDHEN, CDR2 SYDVKM. V was pared by 6 bases and J by 5 bases, with 11 bases of the junction left unmatched. This CDR3 is built from 15 residues.

This clone turned up a few times. The J gene is TRBJ1-2, the V gene TRBV30, with a tentative D call TRBD1 (5 bases). Germline V gene data show CDR1 as GTSNPN and CDR2 as SVGIG (reference sequence). V lost 4 bases and J 4 bases, leaving 10 bases between the germline ends. The CDR3 is made up of 12 amino acids. The CDR3 nucleotides read TGTGCCTGGAAGGGACTCTTCTATGGCTACACCTTC. Translated: CAWKGLFYGYTF.

In this sample, this clone turned up once. The CDR3 DNA reads TGCGCCAGCAGCCAAGATACAGGGCCGATACAGCATTTT. Translating gives CASSQDTGPIQHF. The V and J genes are TRBV4-1 and TRBJ1-5; tentatively, D is TRBD1 (6 bases). The V end was cut by 0 bases, the J end by 13 bases, with 13 bases between. Germline values: CDR1 MGHRA, CDR2 YSYEKL. The CDR3 contains 13 residues.

The chain uses TRBV3-1 (or the pseudogene TRBV3-2) and TRBJ2-7; D ambiguous. Trimming left V 2 bases short and J 1 base short, with 9 bases between. CDR3 length equals 14 residues. The germline CDR1 and CDR2 sequences are LGHDT and YNNKEL (reference sequence). Here the CDR3 DNA reads TGTGCCAGCAGCCAAACTCACGGTTCCTACGAGCAGTACGTC. Its translation is CASSQTHGSYEQYV.